The 26 T cell receptor beta chains presented below share a single source sample, sequenced in a study of breast tumors, draining lymph nodes, adjacent tissues. TCRdb reanalysed the multiplex PCR reads using MiXCR and keeps one entry per CDR3 protein. This sample has 250,000 or so distinct CDR3 sequences, with 30% found just once. Breast cancer patients provided tissue from their axillary draining lymph nodes. Sequenced material: axillary lymph node tissue. These TCRs come from a female donor with breast cancer. Some clones in this sample may be carry-over from other donors' samples.

The sample holds many counts of this clonotype. The chain couples TRBV12-3 or TRBV12-4 to TRBJ2-5; D might be TRBD1 (5 bases). The CDR3 sequence is 15 residues long. V was clipped by 5 bases and J by 5 bases, with 18 bases between them. The CDR3, as DNA: TGTGCCAGCAGTGTCTTGACTCAGGGTGGGGAGACCCAGTACTTC. Translating it yields CASSVLTQGGETQYF.

This clonotype was seen many times. The V gene is TRBV24-1, the J gene TRBJ2-1; perhaps TRBD1 as D (6 bases). V lost 3 bases, J lost 6 bases, and 20 bases lay in between. Germline assignment: CDR1 KGHDR and CDR2 SFDVKD. The CDR3 loop spans 17 amino acids. The CDR3 nucleotides read TGTGCCACCAGTGATGCCCTTTGGGACGGGACACGCAATGAGCAGTTCTTC. Translation: CATSDALWDGTRNEQFF.

This clonotype was seen repeatedly, ten times or more. The junction shows a germline mismatch at one end, possibly a read error. This chain connects TRBV11-2 to TRBJ2-3; maybe TRBD1 (5 bases). Looked up from germline, CDR1 is SGHAT and CDR2 is FQNNGV. This CDR3 is 11 amino acids long. CDR3 coding DNA: TGTGCCAGCAGCTTAGAAGGTGGACACTTATTC. Protein product: CASSLEGGHLF.

The sample holds many counts of this clonotype. This chain joins TRBV6-5 and TRBJ1-2, with TRBD1 matching over 9 bases. The J segment lost 8 bases and the V segment lost 5 bases, leaving 6 bases of the junction unmatched. The germline CDR1 and CDR2 sequences are MNHEY and SVGAGI. The CDR3 covers 13 residues. CDR3 sequence reads: CASSRGQGWGYTF. The CDR3 nucleotides are TGTGCCAGCAGTCGGGGACAGGGATGGGGCTACACCTTC.

The chain uses TRBV7-3 and TRBJ1-4; 10 bases line up with TRBD1. Germline CDR1 is SGHTA and CDR2 is FQGTGA. V lost 2 bases and J lost 4; bases outside the gene matches: 7. The CDR3 is made up of 17 amino acids. The CDR3 DNA reads as TGTGCCAGCAGCTTAGCCCGGACAGGGGGACGTAATGAAAAACTGTTTTTT. Amino acid sequence: CASSLARTGGRNEKLFF.

About this clonotype itself: At one end, the junction sequence differs from germline, possibly due to a read error. The rearrangement uses TRBV12-3 or TRBV12-4 and TRBJ2-7, with a tentative D call TRBD2 (5 bases). This CDR3 comprises 15 residues. The CDR3 DNA sequence: TGTGCCAGCAGTTTCAGAGGGAATAGATCCTACGGGCAGTACTTC. Protein: CASSFRGNRSYGQYF.

This chain joins TRBV29-1 and TRBJ1-2, with 8 bases fitting TRBD1. Germline CDR1 reads SQVTM; CDR2 reads ANQGSEA. J was trimmed by 3 bases and V by 6 bases; bases with no gene match: 3. The CDR3 loop spans 12 amino acids. CDR3 amino acids: CSVTGGDYGYTF. CDR3 DNA sequence: TGCAGCGTAACAGGGGGGGACTATGGCTACACCTTC. The full variable domain, with the rest looked up from reference TRBV29-1 and TRBJ1-2, is SAVISQKPSRDICQRGTSLTIQCQVDSQVTMMFWYRQQPGQSLTLIATANQGSEATYESGFVIDKFPISRPNLTFSTLTVSNMSPEDSSIYLCSVTGGDYGYTFGSGTRLTVV.

The chain employs TRBV6-2 or TRBV6-3 and TRBJ2-5; weak D call: TRBD2 (5 bases). The germline gives CDR1 MNHEY, CDR2 SVGEGT. Trimming removed 6 bases at V and 1 base at J, with 12 bases between. The CDR3 loop spans 14 amino acids. In nucleotides, the CDR3 is TGTGCCAGCAGGCAGGTTGGAGGCCAAGAGACCCAGTACTTC. Encoded protein: CASRQVGGQETQYF.

This clonotype was seen more than once but under ten times. This sequence joins TRBV27 and TRBJ2-2, with 7 bases lining up with TRBD2. V lost 6 bases, J lost 2 bases, and 6 bases stayed unmatched. The CDR3 totals 15 residues. Germline-derived CDR1 and CDR2 are MNHEY and SMNVEV (reference sequence). The CDR3 DNA is TGTGCCAGCAGATCTAGCGGAGCAAACACCGGGGAGCTGTTTTTT. It encodes CASRSSGANTGELFF.

This clonotype has at least ten counts. The CDR3 reads CAFSEDWKQYF. CDR3 nucleotides: TGTGCCTTCTCTGAGGACTGGAAGCAGTATTTT. The chain carries TRBV30 and TRBJ2-3; tentatively, D is TRBD2 (5 bases). This CDR3 is 11 amino acids long. The germline V gene encodes CDR1 GTSNPN and CDR2 SVGIG (reference sequence). Deletions cut 7 bases from V and 11 bases from J, with 16 bases between. Combining the CDR3 with reference TRBV30 and TRBJ2-3 gives the whole variable domain SQTIHQWPATLVQPVGSPLSLECTVEGTSNPNLYWYRQAAGRGLQLLFYSVGIGQISSEVPQNLSASRPQDRQFILSSKKLLLSDSGFYLCAFSEDWKQYFGPGTRLTVL.

The sample holds many counts of this clonotype. J is TRBJ1-6 and V is TRBV20-1, with D possibly matching TRBD1 (5 bases). Germline V gives CDR1 DFQATT, CDR2 SNEGSKA (reference sequence). V was shortened by 0 bases and J by 7 bases, with 7 bases between the two germline ends. This CDR3 has 13 residues. In nucleotides, the CDR3 is TGCAGTGCTAGAGAGACAGCAAATTCACCCCTCCACTTT. Translation gives CSARETANSPLHF.

There are many counts of this clonotype. This chain uses TRBV24-1 with TRBJ1-2; D uncertain. The CDR3 has 11 residues. Trimming cost V 6 bases and J 8 bases, with 9 bases left between them. The germline V gene has CDR1 KGHDR and CDR2 SFDVKD. The CDR3 loop is CATSNGRGYTF. The DNA of the CDR3 is TGTGCCACCAGTAACGGACGGGGCTACACCTTC.

To note about this clonotype: A junction boundary mismatches the germline segment, possibly from a read error. The rearrangement joins TRBV9 to TRBJ2-5; 9 bases line up with TRBD1. The CDR3 loop spans 14 amino acids. The germline gives CDR1 SGDLS, CDR2 YYNGEE. CDR3 amino acids: CASSQRTGEETQSF. CDR3 bases: TGTGCCAGCAGCCAACGGACAGGGGAAGAGACCCAGTCCTTC.

To note about this clonotype: A single base separates this from a much larger clone, so it may be a read error. The rearrangement links TRBV7-6 to TRBJ2-3; TRBD2 matches at 10 bases. The length of the CDR3 is 17 residues. Germline V CDR1 and CDR2: SGHVS, FNYEAQ. The CDR3 spells CASLAGGTGGGTDPQYF. The DNA for the CDR3 is TGTGCCAGCTTAGCGGGAGGTACCGGTGGGGGAACAGATCCGCAGTATTTT.

This clonotype occurred many times. This chain connects TRBV12-3 or TRBV12-4 to TRBJ1-5; D not resolved. The V gene lost 6 bases and the J gene lost 0 bases, with 15 bases spanning the gap. The CDR3 runs 16 residues. CDR3 in DNA: TGTGCCAGCAGCCCAAGCACGGGCTATAGCAATCAGCCCCAGCATTTT. Residues: CASSPSTGYSNQPQHF.

This clonotype was recorded at least ten times. CDR3 nucleotides: TGTGCCACCAGCAGAGAAGTCCAGGGTCATCAGCCCCAGCATTTT. Translating gives CATSREVQGHQPQHF. V gene TRBV15 combines with J gene TRBJ1-5, with D perhaps matching TRBD1 (5 bases). This CDR3 is 15 amino acids long. Looked up from germline, CDR1 is LNHNV and CDR2 is YYDKDF (reference sequence). Trimming cost V 0 bases and J 5 bases, with 11 bases left between them.

This clonotype was seen many times. The rearrangement links TRBV7-9 to TRBJ1-5, with a weak D call TRBD1 (5 bases). This CDR3 region has 14 residues. The germline V gene has CDR1 SEHNR and CDR2 FQNEAQ (reference sequence). V lost 1 base and J 5 bases, leaving 9 bases between the germline ends. CDR3 loop: CASSLGTNYQPQHF. CDR3 bases: TGTGCCAGCAGCTTAGGGACAAATTATCAGCCCCAGCATTTT.

Of note for this clonotype: One base away lies a much larger clone, so this may be a sequencing read error. The chain has TRBV5-1 and TRBJ2-3; a weak D match, TRBD2 (6 bases). Per the germline V gene, CDR1 is SGHRS and CDR2 is YFSETQ. The V end was cut by 0 bases, the J end by 4 bases, with 15 bases between. The CDR3 runs to 16 residues. The CDR3 spells CASSLGSGADADTQYF. The CDR3 nucleotides are TGCGCCAGCAGCTTGGGTAGCGGTGCGGACGCAGATACGCAGTATTTT.

This clonotype occurred many times. This chain links TRBV12-3 or TRBV12-4 with TRBJ1-5, with 8 bases matching TRBD1. The CDR3 contains 15 residues. Trimming cost V 5 bases and J 0 bases; bases outside gene matches: 3. The CDR3 DNA is TGTGCCAGCAGTCCGGACAGGGATAGCAATCAGCCCCAGCATTTT. Amino acids: CASSPDRDSNQPQHF.

The chain combines TRBV12-3 or TRBV12-4 with TRBJ2-3; D perhaps matches TRBD2 (6 bases). Deletions cut 4 bases from V and 5 bases from J, with 16 bases between. The CDR3 spans 15 residues. The CDR3 DNA reads TGTGCCAGCAGTTCTTTGTCGGAGGGAATAGATACGCAGTATTTT. Its translation is CASSSLSEGIDTQYF.

This clonotype was observed many times. This chain joins TRBV11-2 and TRBJ2-3; tentatively, D is TRBD2 (7 bases). The germline CDR1 and CDR2 sequences are SGHAT and FQNNGV. Trimming cost V 5 bases and J 1 base, with 16 bases left between them. The CDR3 extends over 16 amino acids. The CDR3 sequence is CASSLRGGGGTDTQYF. The CDR3 bases are TGTGCCAGCAGCCTTAGGGGGGGAGGGGGCACAGATACGCAGTATTTT.

This clonotype came up many times. The gene calls are TRBV19 and TRBJ2-1; the match to TRBD1 covers 11 bases. Germline V gives CDR1 LNHDA, CDR2 SQIVND (reference sequence). V lost 7 bases and J lost 5; bases outside the gene matches: 4. The CDR3 has 14 residues. The CDR3 DNA reads as TGTGCCAGTACCGGGACAGGGGGAAACAATGAGCAGTTCTTC. Protein sequence: CASTGTGGNNEQFF.

Many counts were recorded for this clonotype. The CDR3 loop reads CASSFKSLGLARGELFF. CDR3 DNA sequence: TGTGCCAGCAGCTTTAAATCCCTGGGACTAGCGAGGGGGGAGCTGTTTTTT. The chain employs TRBV7-8 and TRBJ2-2; 10 nucleotides align to TRBD2. Germline V lookup: CDR1 SGHVS, CDR2 FQNEAQ. V lost 3 bases, J lost 8 bases, and 12 bases stayed unmatched. The length of the CDR3 is 17 residues.

The chain uses TRBV18 and TRBJ2-7, with TRBD2 as a possible D gene (6 bases). The germline V gene has CDR1 KGHSH and CDR2 LQKENI. This CDR3 spans 16 amino acids. Trimming took off 0 bases at V and 2 bases at J, with 14 bases between the two ends. The CDR3 spells CASSPPNAGFAYEQYF. CDR3 DNA sequence: TGTGCCAGCTCACCACCGAATGCGGGGTTCGCCTACGAGCAGTACTTC.

This chain connects TRBV7-9 to TRBJ1-5; TRBD1 is a possible D gene (6 bases). The CDR3 runs to 15 residues. CDR1 SEHNR and CDR2 FQNEAQ come from the germline V gene (reference sequence). Deletions cut 2 bases from V and 7 bases from J, with 15 bases between. The CDR3 bases are TGTGCCAGCAGCTTACAGGGGAGAGGGGACCAGCCCCAGCATTTT. It yields the protein CASSLQGRGDQPQHF.

The chain has TRBV12-3 or TRBV12-4 and TRBJ2-1, with TRBD2 identical over 8 bases. The V and J ends lost 6 bases and 7 bases, in that order; junction bases with no gene match: 8. The CDR3 spans 14 residues. This chain's CDR3 is CASRAGVGGNEQFF. DNA of the CDR3: TGTGCCAGCAGAGCGGGAGTGGGAGGGAATGAGCAGTTCTTC.